Included here is one T cell receptor beta chain sequence, with context. Individual cDNA molecules carried attached unique molecular identifiers. TCRdb reprocessed the 5' RACE reads with MiXCR, giving one entry per CDR3 protein. This table holds 75,000 to 100,000 distinct CDR3 sequences, around 17% found once. These data belong to a study of early T cells in non-severe SARS-CoV-2 infection. Trimming removed 6 bases at V and 4 bases at J, with 12 bases between. Germline lookup yields CDR1 SGHNT and CDR2 YENEEA. The CDR3 extends over 14 amino acids. The receptor was derived from an adult who was a healthcare worker with PCR-confirmed SARS-CoV-2 infection or an uninfected control (not recorded which). The gene calls are TRBV11-3 and TRBJ2-2; D might be TRBD1 (6 bases). Sequencing input: whole blood. The CDR3 region is CASRVQGGTGELFF. CDR3 DNA: TGTGCCAGCAGGGTACAGGGTGGCACCGGGGAGCTGTTTTTT.